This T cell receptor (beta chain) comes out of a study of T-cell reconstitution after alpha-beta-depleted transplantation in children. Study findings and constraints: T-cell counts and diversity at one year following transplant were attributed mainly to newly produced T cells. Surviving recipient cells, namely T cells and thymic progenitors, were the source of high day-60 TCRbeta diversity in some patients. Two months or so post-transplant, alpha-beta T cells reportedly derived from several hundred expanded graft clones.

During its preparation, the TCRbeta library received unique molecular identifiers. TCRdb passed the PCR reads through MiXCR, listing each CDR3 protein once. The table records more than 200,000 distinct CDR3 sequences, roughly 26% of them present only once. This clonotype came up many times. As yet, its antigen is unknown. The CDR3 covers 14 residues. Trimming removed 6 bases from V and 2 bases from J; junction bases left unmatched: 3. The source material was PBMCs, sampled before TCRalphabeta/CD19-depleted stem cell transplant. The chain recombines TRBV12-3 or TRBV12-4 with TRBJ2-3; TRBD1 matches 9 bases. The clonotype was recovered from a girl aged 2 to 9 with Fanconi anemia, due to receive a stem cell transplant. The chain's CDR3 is CASRRTGDTDTQYF. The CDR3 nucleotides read TGTGCCAGCAGGCGGACAGGGGACACAGATACGCAGTATTTT.